The 10 T cell receptor beta chains below come from one sample, sequenced in a study of cytomegalovirus exposure and HLA in healthy donors. PCR was performed using 60 Vbeta and 13 Jbeta primers. Sequencing used immunoSEQ multiplex PCR; TCRdb keeps in-frame clones, though not all of them. The repertoire holds about 130,000 clones, roughly 71% seen once, with over 6.5% in the top ten. Sequencing input: PBMCs. These receptors originate from a man aged 25-45 years in good health and CMV-seronegative.

This chain links TRBV28 with TRBJ2-3; TRBD2 is a possible D gene (6 bases). With 5 bases removed from V and 0 bases from J, the gap between germline ends came to 15 bases. The germline V gene has CDR1 MDHEN and CDR2 SYDVKM. This CDR3 is 16 amino acids long. The chain's CDR3 is CASSQPGLPSTDTQYF. The CDR3 bases are TGTGCCAGCAGTCAGCCGGGACTCCCCAGCACAGATACGCAGTATTTT.

For the CDR3, the DNA is TGTGCCATCAGCTCCGGCCGGGGTGCTGGAAACACCATATATTTT. Residues: CAISSGRGAGNTIYF. V gene TRBV10-3 combines with J gene TRBJ1-3; the D is unclear. Looked up from germline, CDR1 is ENHRY and CDR2 is SYGVKD. The CDR3 is made up of 15 amino acids. Deletions cut 6 bases from V and 2 bases from J, with 14 bases between.

V usage is TRBV7-3 and J usage is TRBJ2-7, with 8 nucleotides matching TRBD1. Unmatched junction bases numbered 5, after V lost 5 bases and J lost 5 bases. CDR1 is SGHTA and CDR2 is FQGTGA in the germline V gene. The CDR3 runs to 13 residues. The CDR3 nucleotides read TGTGCCAGCAGCCCGGACAGGGACCACGAGCAGTACTTC. It translates to CASSPDRDHEQYF.

J is TRBJ2-7 and V is TRBV29-1; 7 bases are a match to TRBD1. The germline V gene has CDR1 SQVTM and CDR2 ANQGSEA. The J segment lost 1 base and the V segment lost 7 bases, leaving 10 bases of the junction unmatched. This CDR3 has 14 amino acids. The CDR3 sequence is CSAMTGTHSYEQYF. The CDR3 nucleotides are TGCAGCGCCATGACAGGGACACATTCCTACGAGCAGTACTTC.

The gene calls are TRBV5-1 and TRBJ2-2; 9 bases align to TRBD1. J was trimmed by 3 bases and V by 6 bases; bases with no gene match: 6. This CDR3 has 15 residues. CDR1 is SGHRS, CDR2 YFSETQ, per germline. In DNA form, the CDR3 reads TGCGCCAGCACCCCGACAGGGGGTTACACCGGGGAGCTGTTTTTT. Translation gives CASTPTGGYTGELFF.

The genes are TRBV7-3 and TRBJ2-7; 8 positions match TRBD1. From germline, CDR1 is SGHTA and CDR2 FQGTGA. The CDR3 spans 15 residues. The J segment lost 7 bases and the V segment lost 2 bases, leaving 10 bases of the junction unmatched. The CDR3 coding sequence is TGTGCCAGCAGCTTATTCCCAGGGGGCGCGTGGGAGCAGTACTTC. It encodes CASSLFPGGAWEQYF.

This chain connects TRBV4-2 to TRBJ2-3; 7 nucleotides agree with TRBD1. The CDR3 contains 16 residues. Germline assignment: CDR1 LGHNA and CDR2 YNFKEQ. V was clipped by 4 bases and J by 6 bases; unmatched bases: 13. Here the CDR3 reads CASSRSRDSQADTQYF. CDR3 sequence (DNA): TGTGCCAGCAGCCGGAGCCGGGACAGTCAAGCGGATACGCAGTATTTT.

CDR3 residues: CASSTQAQGVNEQFF. The DNA for the CDR3 is TGTGCCAGCAGCACACAGGCACAGGGGGTCAATGAGCAGTTCTTC. V gene TRBV11-2 combines with J gene TRBJ2-1, with TRBD1 matching 8 bases. This CDR3 spans 15 amino acids. Germline V gene lookup returns CDR1 SGHAT and CDR2 FQNNGV. Germline trimming cut 5 bases from V and 6 bases from J; bases unmatched to any gene: 9.

The V call is TRBV25-1, the J call TRBJ1-4; the match to TRBD1 covers 9 bases. Germline assignment: CDR1 MGHDK and CDR2 SYGVNS. The CDR3 is 17 amino acids. V lost 3 bases to trimming and J lost 3 bases; unmatched junction nucleotides: 8. CDR3 in amino acids: CASSDLRQGVANEKLFF. CDR3 DNA sequence: TGTGCCAGCAGTGACCTCCGACAGGGGGTAGCTAATGAAAAACTGTTTTTT.

The V gene is TRBV18, the J gene TRBJ2-2; 10 nucleotides line up with TRBD1. Germline V gene sequence: CDR1 KGHSH, CDR2 LQKENI. After removal of 3 bases from V and 3 bases from J, the junction contained 7 bases not matched to a gene. The CDR3 spans 17 residues. CDR3: CASSPQPGTGDTGELFF. The CDR3 nucleotides read TGTGCCAGCTCACCTCAACCCGGGACAGGGGACACCGGGGAGCTGTTTTTT.